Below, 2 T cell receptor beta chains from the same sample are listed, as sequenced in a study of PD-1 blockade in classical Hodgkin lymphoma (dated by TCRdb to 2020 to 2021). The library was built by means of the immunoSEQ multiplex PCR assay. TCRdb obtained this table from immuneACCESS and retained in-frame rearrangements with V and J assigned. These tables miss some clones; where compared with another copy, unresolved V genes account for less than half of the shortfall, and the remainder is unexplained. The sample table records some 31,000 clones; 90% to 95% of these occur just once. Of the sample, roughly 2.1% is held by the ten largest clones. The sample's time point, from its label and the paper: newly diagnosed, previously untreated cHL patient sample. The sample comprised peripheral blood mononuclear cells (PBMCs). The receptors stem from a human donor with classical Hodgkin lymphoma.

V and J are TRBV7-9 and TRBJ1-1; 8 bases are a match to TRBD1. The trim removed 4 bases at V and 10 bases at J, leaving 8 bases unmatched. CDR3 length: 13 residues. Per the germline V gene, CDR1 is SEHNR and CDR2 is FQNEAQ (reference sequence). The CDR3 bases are TGTGCCAGCAGCTCTCGACAGGGGATGGGAGCTTTCTTT. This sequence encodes CASSSRQGMGAFF.

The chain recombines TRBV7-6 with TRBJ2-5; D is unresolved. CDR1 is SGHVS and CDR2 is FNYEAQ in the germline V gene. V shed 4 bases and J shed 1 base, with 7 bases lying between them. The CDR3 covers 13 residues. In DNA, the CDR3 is TGTGCCAGCAGCTCCCTTTCCCAAGAGACCCAGTACTTC. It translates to CASSSLSQETQYF.